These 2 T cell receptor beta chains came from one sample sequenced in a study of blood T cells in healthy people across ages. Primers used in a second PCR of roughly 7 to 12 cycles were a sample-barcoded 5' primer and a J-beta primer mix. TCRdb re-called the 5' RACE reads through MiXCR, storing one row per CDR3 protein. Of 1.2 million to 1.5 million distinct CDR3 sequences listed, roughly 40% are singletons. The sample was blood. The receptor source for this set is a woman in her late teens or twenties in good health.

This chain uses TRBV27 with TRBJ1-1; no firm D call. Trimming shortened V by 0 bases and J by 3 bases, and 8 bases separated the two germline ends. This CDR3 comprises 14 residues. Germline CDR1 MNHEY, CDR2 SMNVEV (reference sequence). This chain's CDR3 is CASSLSSVDTEAFF. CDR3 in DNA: TGTGCCAGCAGTTTATCATCCGTCGACACTGAAGCTTTCTTT.

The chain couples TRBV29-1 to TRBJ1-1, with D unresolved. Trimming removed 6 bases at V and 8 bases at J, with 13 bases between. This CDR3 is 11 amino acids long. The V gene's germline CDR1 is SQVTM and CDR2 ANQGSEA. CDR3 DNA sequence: TGCAGCGTGACCACTCCCGTAGAAGCTTTCTTT. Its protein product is CSVTTPVEAFF.